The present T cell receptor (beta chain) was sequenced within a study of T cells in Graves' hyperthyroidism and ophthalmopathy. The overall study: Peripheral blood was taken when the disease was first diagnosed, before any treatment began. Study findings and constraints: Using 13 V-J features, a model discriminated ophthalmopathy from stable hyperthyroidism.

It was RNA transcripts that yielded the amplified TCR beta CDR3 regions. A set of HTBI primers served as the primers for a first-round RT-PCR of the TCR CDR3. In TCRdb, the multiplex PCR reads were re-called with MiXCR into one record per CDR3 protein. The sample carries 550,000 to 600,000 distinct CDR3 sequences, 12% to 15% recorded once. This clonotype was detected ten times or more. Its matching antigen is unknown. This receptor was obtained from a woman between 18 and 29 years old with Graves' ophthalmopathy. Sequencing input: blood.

Here the CDR3 DNA reads TGTGCCAGCAGCCCGGGCAGGGGGCGCGGGAACACCGGGGAGCTGTTTTTT. Encoded protein: CASSPGRGRGNTGELFF. The genes are TRBV7-3 and TRBJ2-2, with 8 bases fitting TRBD1. The CDR3 spans 17 residues. Germline assignment: CDR1 SGHTA and CDR2 FQGTGA. V lost 5 bases, J lost 1 base, and 9 bases stayed unmatched.